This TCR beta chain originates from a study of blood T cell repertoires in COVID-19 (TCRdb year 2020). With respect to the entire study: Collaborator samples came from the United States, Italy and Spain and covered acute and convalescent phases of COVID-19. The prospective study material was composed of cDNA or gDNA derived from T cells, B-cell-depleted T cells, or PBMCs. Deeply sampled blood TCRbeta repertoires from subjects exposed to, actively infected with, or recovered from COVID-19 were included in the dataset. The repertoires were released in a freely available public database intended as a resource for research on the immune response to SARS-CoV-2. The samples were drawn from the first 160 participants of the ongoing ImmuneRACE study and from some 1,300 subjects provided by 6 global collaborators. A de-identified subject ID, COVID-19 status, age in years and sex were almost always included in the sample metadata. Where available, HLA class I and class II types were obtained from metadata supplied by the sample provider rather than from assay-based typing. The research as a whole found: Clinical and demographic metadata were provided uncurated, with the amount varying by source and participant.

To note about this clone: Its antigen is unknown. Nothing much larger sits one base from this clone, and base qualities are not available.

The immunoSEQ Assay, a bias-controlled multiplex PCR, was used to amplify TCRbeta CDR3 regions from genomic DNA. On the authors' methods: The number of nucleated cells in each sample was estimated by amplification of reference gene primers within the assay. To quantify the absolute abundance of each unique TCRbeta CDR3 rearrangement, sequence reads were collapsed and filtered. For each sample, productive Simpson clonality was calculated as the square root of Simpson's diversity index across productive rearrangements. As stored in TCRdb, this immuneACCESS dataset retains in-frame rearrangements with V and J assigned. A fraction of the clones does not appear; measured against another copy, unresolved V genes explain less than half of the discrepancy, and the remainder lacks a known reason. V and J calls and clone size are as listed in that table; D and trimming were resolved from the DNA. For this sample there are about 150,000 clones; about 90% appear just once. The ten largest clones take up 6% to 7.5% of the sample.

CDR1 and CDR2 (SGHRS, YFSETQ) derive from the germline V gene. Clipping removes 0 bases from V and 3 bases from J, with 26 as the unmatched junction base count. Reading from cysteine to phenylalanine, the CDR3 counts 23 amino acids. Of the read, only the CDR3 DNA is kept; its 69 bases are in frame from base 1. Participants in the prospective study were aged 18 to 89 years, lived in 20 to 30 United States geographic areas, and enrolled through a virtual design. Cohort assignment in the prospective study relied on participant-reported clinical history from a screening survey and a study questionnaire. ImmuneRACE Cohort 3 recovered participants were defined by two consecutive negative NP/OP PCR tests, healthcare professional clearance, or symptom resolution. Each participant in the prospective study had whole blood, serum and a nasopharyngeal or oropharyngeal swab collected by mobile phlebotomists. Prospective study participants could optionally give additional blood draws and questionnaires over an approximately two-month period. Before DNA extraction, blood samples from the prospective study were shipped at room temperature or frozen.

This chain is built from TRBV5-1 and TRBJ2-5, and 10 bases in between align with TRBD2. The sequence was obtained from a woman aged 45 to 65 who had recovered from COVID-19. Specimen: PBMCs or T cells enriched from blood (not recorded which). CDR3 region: CASSLGTLIQGSTGTSGKETQYF. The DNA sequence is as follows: TGCGCCAGCAGCTTGGGAACATTGATCCAGGGTTCGACCGGTACTAGCGGGAAAGAGACCCAGTACTTC.